The entry below describes one TCR beta chain. This CDR3 has 15 amino acids. Trimming removed 10 bases from V and 2 bases from J, with 21 bases in between. Looked up from germline, CDR1 is MNHNS and CDR2 is SASEGT. This record comes from a study of CD8 T cells in Susac syndrome. Random hexamers were used to reverse transcribe an amount of about 0.45 to 1 ug RNA. TCRdb re-analysed the immunoSEQ multiplex PCR reads in MiXCR, keeping a single row per CDR3 protein. The data show about 300,000 distinct CDR3 sequences, roughly 85% seen once. The source is a human donor with multiple sclerosis. The chain couples TRBV6-1 to TRBJ2-7; D perhaps matches TRBD1 (5 bases). Sample: CD8+ T cells from PBMCs. The CDR3: CATLDTEVTPYEQYF. The CDR3 DNA sequence: TGTGCCACCCTGGACACAGAAGTTACTCCCTACGAGCAGTACTTC.